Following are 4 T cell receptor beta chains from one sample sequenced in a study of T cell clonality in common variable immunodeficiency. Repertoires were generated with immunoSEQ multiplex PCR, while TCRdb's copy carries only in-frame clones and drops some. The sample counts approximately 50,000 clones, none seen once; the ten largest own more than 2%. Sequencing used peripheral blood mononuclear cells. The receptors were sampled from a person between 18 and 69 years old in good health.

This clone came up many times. CDR3 amino acids: CAVREQGAINQPQHF. The DNA read from the CDR3 is TGTGCCGTCCGTGAACAGGGGGCCATCAATCAGCCC. This rearrangement joins TRBV10-3 to TRBJ1-5; TRBD1 matches at 9 bases. The CDR3 end falls 3 residues outside the read, so it is completed with the germline J gene. The CDR3 spans 15 residues. V trimming: 11 bases; J trimming: 3 bases; junction bases outside the gene matches: 11. Looked up from germline, CDR1 is ENHRY and CDR2 is SYGVKD.

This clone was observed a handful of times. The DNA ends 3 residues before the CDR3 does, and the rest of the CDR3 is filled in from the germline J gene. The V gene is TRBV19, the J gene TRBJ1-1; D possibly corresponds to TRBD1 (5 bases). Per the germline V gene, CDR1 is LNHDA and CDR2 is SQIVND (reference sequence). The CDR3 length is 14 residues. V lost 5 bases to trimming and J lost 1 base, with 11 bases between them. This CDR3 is CASSVRTGNTEAFF. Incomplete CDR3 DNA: TGTGCCAGTAGTGTCCGCACAGGGAACACTGAA.

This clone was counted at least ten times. The CDR3 reads CASSFTLTGETQYF. The CDR3 bases that were read are TGCGCCAGCAGCTTTACTCTGACGGGAGAGACC. This rearrangement joins TRBV5-1 to TRBJ2-5; the D is unclear. Read data end 3 residues before the CDR3 end; the end is taken from the germline J gene. The CDR3 runs 14 residues. V was trimmed by 2 bases and J by 4 bases, leaving 12 bases between them. The germline CDR1 and CDR2 sequences are SGHRS and YFSETQ.

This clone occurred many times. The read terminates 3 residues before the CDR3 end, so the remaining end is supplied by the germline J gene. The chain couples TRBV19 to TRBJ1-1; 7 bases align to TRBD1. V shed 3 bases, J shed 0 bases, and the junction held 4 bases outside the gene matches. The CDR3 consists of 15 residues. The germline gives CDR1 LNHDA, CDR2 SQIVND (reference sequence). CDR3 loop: CASSMTGNMNTEAFF. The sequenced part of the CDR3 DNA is TGTGCCAGTAGTATGACAGGGAACATGAACACTGAA. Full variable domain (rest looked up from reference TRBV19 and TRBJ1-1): DGGITQSPKYLFRKEGQNVTLSCEQNLNHDAMYWYRQDPGQGLRLIYYSQIVNDFQKGDIAEGYSVSREKKESFPLTVTSAQKNPTAFYLCASSMTGNMNTEAFFGQGTRLTVV.